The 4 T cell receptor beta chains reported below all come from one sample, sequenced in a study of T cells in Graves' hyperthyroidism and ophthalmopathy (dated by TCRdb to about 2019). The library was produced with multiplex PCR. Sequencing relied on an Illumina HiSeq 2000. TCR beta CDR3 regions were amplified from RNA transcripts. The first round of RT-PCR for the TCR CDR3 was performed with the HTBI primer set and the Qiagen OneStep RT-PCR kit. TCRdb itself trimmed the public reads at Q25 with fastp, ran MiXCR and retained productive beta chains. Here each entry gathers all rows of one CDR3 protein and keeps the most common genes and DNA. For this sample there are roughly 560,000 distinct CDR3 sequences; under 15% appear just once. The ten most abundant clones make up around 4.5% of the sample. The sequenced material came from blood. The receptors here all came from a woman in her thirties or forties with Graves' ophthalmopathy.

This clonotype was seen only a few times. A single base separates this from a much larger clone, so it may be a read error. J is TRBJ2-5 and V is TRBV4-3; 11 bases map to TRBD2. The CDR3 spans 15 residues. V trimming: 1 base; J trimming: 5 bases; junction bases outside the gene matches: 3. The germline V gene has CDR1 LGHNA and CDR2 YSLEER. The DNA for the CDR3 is TGCGCCAGCAGCCAAGTAGCGGGAGGGTGTGAGACCCAGTACTTC. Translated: CASSQVAGGCETQYF.

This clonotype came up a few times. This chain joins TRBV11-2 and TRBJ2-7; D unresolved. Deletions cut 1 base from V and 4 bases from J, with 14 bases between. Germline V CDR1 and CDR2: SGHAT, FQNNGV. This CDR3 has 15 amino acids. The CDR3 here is CASSLGSLLTYEQYF. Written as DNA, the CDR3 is TGTGCCAGCAGCTTAGGCTCGCTCCTGACTTACGAGCAGTACTTC.

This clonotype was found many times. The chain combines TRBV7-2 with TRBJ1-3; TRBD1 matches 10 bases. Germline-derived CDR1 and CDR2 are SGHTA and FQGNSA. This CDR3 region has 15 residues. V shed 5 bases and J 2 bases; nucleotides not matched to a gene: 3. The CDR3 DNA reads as TGTGCCAGCAGCCGTGACAGGGGGCCTGGAAACACCATATATTTT. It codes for CASSRDRGPGNTIYF.

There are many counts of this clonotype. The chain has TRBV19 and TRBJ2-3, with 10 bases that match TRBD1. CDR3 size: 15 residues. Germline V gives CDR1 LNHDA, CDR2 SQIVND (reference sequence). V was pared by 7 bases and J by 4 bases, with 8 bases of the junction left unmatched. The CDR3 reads CASTMRDRGADTQYF. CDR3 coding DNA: TGTGCCAGTACCATGAGGGACAGGGGAGCAGATACGCAGTATTTT.